Detailed here is one TCR beta chain. What it binds is not known. TCRdb's copy holds only in-frame clones and misses some; the assay was immunoSEQ multiplex PCR. The sample shows around 30,000 clones, 81% of them seen only once. These data originate in a study of T cells in narcolepsy. The wider study: Donors had narcolepsy type 1 or type 2, or were healthy controls.

CDR3 size: 13 residues. Trimming took 2 bases from V and 6 from J; bases not matched to a gene: 6. The germline V gene has CDR1 GTSNPN and CDR2 SVGIG (reference sequence). Overall study results and limits: Autoreactive clonotypes reportedly recurred in blood of same and different patients, not controls. Autoreactive HCRT-specific and TRIB2-specific clonotypes were marked in same-patient CSF-versus-blood CD4+ comparisons. No autoreactive T cell clone sequences appeared in some memory CD4+ repertoires.

This rearrangement joins TRBV30 to TRBJ1-1; 7 bases match TRBD1. This TCR came from a human donor in good health. Sequenced sample: memory (CD45RA-) CD4+ T cells from blood. CDR3 coding DNA: TGTGCCTGGAGTAAACAGGGGTCGGCTGAAGCTTTCTTT. It codes for CAWSKQGSAEAFF. The whole variable domain, filled in from reference TRBV30 and TRBJ1-1, reads SQTIHQWPATLVQPVGSPLSLECTVEGTSNPNLYWYRQAAGRGLQLLFYSVGIGQISSEVPQNLSASRPQDRQFILSSKKLLLSDSGFYLCAWSKQGSAEAFFGQGTRLTVV.